Below, one TCR beta chain is given with its context. Its antigen remains unknown. The source of the sample is a study of blood T cells in healthy people across ages. This CDR3 region has 14 residues. CDR1 is SGHRS and CDR2 is YFSETQ in the germline V gene. V shed 3 bases and J 6 bases; nucleotides not matched to a gene: 6. Peripheral blood from each donor was collected in a volume of roughly 9.8 milliliters. It was with a sample-barcoded 5' primer and a J-beta primer mix that a second PCR of about 7 to 12 cycles was run. TCRdb fed the 5' RACE reads into MiXCR, producing one record per CDR3 protein. The sample has about 1.5 million distinct CDR3 sequences, less than 45% seen once. Study-wide results and limits: Observed TCR beta diversity per million T cells went down as age went up. This fall followed a roughly linear course with age.

The source is a woman aged 18 to 35 in good health. The chain carries TRBV5-1 and TRBJ1-1; 9 nucleotides agree with TRBD1. Sequencing was done on a sample of blood. CDR3 in DNA: TGCGCCAGCAGCTGGGACAGGGTTAATTCTGAAGCTTTCTTT. Translation: CASSWDRVNSEAFF.